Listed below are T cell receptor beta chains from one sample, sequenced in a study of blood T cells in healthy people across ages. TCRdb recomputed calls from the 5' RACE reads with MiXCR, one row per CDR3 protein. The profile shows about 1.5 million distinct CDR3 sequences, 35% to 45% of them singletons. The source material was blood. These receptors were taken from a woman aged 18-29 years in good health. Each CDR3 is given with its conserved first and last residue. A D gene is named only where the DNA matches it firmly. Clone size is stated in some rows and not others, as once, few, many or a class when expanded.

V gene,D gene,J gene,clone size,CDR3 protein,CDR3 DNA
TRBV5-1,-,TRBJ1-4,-,CASSPDTGSEKLFF,TGCGCCAGCAGCCCGGACACTGGGAGTGAAAAACTGTTTTTT
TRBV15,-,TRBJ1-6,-,CATSVQWGSWSYNSPLHF,TGTGCCACCAGCGTCCAATGGGGTTCTTGGTCCTATAATTCACCCCTCCACTTT
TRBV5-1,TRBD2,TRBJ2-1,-,CASSLAGGSGQYEQFF,TGCGCCAGCAGCTTGGCCGGGGGGAGTGGACAATATGAGCAGTTCTTC
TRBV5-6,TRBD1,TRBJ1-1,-,CASSSGTDEAFF,TGTGCCAGCAGCTCTGGGACAGATGAAGCTTTCTTT
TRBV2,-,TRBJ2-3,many,CASLRGYSTDTQYF,TGTGCCAGCTTAAGGGGCTATAGCACAGATACGCAGTATTTT
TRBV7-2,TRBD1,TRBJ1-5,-,CASSFTGGWGQPQHF,TGTGCCAGCAGCTTCACAGGGGGCTGGGGACAGCCCCAGCATTTT
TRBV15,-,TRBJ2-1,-,CATSEGGNGVEQFF,TGTGCGACCTCCGAGGGAGGAAATGGTGTTGAGCAGTTCTTC
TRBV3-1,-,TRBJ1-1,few,CARSPPRGGQEKAFF,TGTGCCAGAAGCCCCCCTAGGGGGGGTCAGGAGAAAGCTTTCTTT
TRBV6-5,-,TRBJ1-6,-,CASSYRGPNSPLHF,TGTGCCAGCAGTTACCGCGGCCCGAATTCACCCCTCCACTTT
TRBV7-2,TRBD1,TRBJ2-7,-,CASSFYGTGDVEQYF,TGTGCCAGCAGCTTCTACGGGACAGGGGACGTTGAGCAGTACTTC
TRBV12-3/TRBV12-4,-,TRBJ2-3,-,CASSASRLDTQYF,TGTGCCAGCAGTGCCTCACGTCTCGATACGCAGTATTTT
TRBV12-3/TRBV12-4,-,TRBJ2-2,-,CASSLAPLAGELFF,TGTGCCAGCAGTTTAGCTCCCTTGGCCGGGGAGCTGTTTTTT
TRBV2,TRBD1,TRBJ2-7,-,CASTAAGGYEQYF,TGTGCCAGCACGGCGGCAGGGGGTTACGAGCAGTACTTC
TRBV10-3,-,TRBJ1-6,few,CAISEYGSPLHF,TGTGCCATCAGTGAGTACGGTTCACCCCTCCACTTT
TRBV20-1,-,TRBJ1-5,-,CSAIPRDTYRVQPQHF,TGCAGTGCTATCCCCCGCGACACGTACCGTGTTCAGCCCCAGCATTTT
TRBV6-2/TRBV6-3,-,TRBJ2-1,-,CASSYSLATNEQFF,TGTGCCAGCAGTTACAGTCTAGCGACCAATGAGCAGTTCTTC
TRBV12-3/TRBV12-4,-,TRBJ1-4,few,CASSLSATRVTNEKLFF,TGTGCCAGCAGTTTATCGGCCACGCGTGTAACTAATGAAAAACTGTTTTTT
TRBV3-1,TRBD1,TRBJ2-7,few,CASSPETGIYEQYF,TGTGCCAGCAGCCCTGAGACAGGGATCTACGAGCAGTACTTC
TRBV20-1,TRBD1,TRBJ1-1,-,CSAREGAVNTEAFF,TGCAGTGCTAGGGAGGGGGCCGTGAACACTGAAGCTTTCTTT
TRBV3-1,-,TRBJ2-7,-,CASSQSDYEQYF,TGTGCCAGCAGCCAAAGTGATTACGAGCAGTACTTC
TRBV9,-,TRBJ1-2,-,CASSVEAGVNYGYTF,TGTGCCAGCAGCGTAGAGGCAGGGGTTAACTATGGCTACACCTTC
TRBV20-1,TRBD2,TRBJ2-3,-,CSARRGGWDTQYF,TGCAGTGCTAGGCGGGGGGGCTGGGATACGCAGTATTTT
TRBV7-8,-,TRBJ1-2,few,CASSLVLSGNYGYTF,TGTGCCAGCAGCTTAGTCCTTTCAGGGAACTATGGCTACACCTTC
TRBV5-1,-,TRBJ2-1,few,CASSLDWSNEQFF,TGCGCCAGCAGCTTGGACTGGAGCAATGAGCAGTTCTTC
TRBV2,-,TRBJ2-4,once,CASSDYNIQYF,TGTGCCAGCAGTGACTATAACATTCAGTACTTC
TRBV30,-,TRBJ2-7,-,CAWSVLDEQYF,TGTGCCTGGAGTGTACTTGACGAGCAGTACTTC
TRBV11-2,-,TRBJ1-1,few,CASSLSYGQMNTEAFF,TGTGCCAGCAGCTTATCCTACGGACAGATGAACACTGAAGCTTTCTTT
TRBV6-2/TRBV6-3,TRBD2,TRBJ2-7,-,CASSYIVGLALYF,TGTGCCAGCAGTTACATCGTCGGACTAGCGTTGTACTTC
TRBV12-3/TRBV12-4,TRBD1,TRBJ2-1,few,CASRAGGRGQFF,TGTGCCAGCAGAGCAGGGGGACGGGGGCAGTTCTTC
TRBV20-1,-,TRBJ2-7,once,CSARDGSRGVYEQYF,TGCAGTGCTAGAGATGGGTCCCGCGGGGTATACGAGCAGTACTTC
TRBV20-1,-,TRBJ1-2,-,CSARVYGRDNYGYTF,TGCAGTGCTAGAGTTTATGGCAGGGACAACTATGGCTACACCTTC
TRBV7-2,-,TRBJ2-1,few,CASSLESTRGYNEQFF,TGTGCCAGCAGCTTAGAATCGACGCGGGGCTACAATGAGCAGTTCTTC
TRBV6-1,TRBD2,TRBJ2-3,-,CASSPVLLAGGDTDTQYF,TGTGCCAGCAGCCCCGTCCTCTTGGCGGGGGGCGACACAGATACGCAGTATTTT
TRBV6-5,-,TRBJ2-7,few,CASSYGPLPSYEQYF,TGTGCCAGCAGTTACGGACCGTTGCCATCCTACGAGCAGTACTTC
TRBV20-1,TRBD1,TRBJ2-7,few,CSATLGQVYEQYF,TGCAGTGCTACCCTCGGACAGGTCTACGAGCAGTACTTC
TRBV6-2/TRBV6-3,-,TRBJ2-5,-,CASSALFQETQYF,TGTGCCAGCAGTGCACTTTTCCAAGAGACCCAGTACTTC
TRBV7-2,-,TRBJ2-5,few,CASSLVTGAGETQYF,TGTGCCAGCAGCTTAGTAACGGGAGCGGGAGAGACCCAGTACTTC
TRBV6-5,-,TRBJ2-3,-,CASSSKGLGTDTQYF,TGTGCCAGCTCCAGCAAAGGGCTGGGCACAGATACGCAGTATTTT
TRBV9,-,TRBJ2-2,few,CASGQGEGNTGELFF,TGTGCCAGCGGCCAGGGGGAGGGGAACACCGGGGAGCTGTTTTTT
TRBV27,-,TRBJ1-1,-,CASSPLTVSHTEAFF,TGTGCCAGCAGCCCGTTGACTGTGAGTCACACTGAAGCTTTCTTT
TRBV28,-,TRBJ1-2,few,CASRTQGRGYTF,TGTGCCAGCAGAACCCAAGGGAGGGGCTACACCTTC
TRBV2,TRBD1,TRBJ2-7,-,CASSEEAGGSYEQYF,TGTGCCAGCAGTGAAGAGGCAGGGGGAAGCTACGAGCAGTACTTC
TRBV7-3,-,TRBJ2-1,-,CASSLTSDRSEQFF,TGTGCCAGCAGCTTAACCTCGGACCGCTCTGAGCAGTTCTTC